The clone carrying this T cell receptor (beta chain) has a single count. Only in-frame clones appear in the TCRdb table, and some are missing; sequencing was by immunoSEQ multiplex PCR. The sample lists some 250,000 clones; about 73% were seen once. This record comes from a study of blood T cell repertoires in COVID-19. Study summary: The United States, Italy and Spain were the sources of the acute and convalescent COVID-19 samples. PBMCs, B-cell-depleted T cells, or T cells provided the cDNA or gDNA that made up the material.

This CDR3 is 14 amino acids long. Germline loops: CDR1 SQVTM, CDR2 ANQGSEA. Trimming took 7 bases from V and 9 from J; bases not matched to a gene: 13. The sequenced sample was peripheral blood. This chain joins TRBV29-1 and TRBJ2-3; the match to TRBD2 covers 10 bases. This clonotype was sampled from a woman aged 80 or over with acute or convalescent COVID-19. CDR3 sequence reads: CSAGVAGGPGTQYF. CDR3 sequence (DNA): TGCAGCGCTGGGGTAGCGGGGGGACCCGGGACGCAGTATTTT.